The T cell receptor (beta chain) described here comes from a study of shared clonotypes between healthy human individuals. The CDR3 sequence is 15 residues long. Trimming removed 3 bases at V and 4 bases at J, with 13 bases between. Germline CDR1 and CDR2: ENHRY and SYGVKD. Assay: immunoSEQ multiplex PCR; the TCRdb copy retains only in-frame clones and omits some. The sample shows some 550,000 clones, less than 98% of them seen only once. Sequencing input: naive CD4+ T cells sorted from blood. Subset in this sample: CD45RA+ positively selected. The chain combines TRBV10-3 with TRBJ1-5; weak D call: TRBD1 (6 bases). The receptor comes from a woman in her thirties in good health. CDR3: CAISDGLQGNQPQHF. Written as DNA, the CDR3 is TGTGCCATCAGTGACGGGTTGCAGGGGAATCAGCCCCAGCATTTT.